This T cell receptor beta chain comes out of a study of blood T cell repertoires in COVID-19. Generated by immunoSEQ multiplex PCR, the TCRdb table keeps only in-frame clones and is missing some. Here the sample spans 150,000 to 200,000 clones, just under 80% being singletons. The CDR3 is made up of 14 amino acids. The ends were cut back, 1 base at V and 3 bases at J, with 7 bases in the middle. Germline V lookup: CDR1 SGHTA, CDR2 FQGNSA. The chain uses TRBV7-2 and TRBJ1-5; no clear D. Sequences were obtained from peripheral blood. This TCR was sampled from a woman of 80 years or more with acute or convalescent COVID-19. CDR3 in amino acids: CASSLDRDNQPQHF. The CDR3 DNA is TGTGCCAGCAGCTTAGACCGGGACAATCAGCCCCAGCATTTT. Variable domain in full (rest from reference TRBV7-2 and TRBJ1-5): GAGVSQSPSNKVTEKGKDVELRCDPISGHTALYWYRQSLGQGLEFLIYFQGNSAPDKSGLPSDRFSAERTGGSVSTLTIQRTQQEDSAVYLCASSLDRDNQPQHFGDGTRLSIL.